This T cell receptor beta chain was sequenced during a study of persistence of HIV-infected CD4 T cells. Points from the study as a whole: Compared with CD3/CD28-stimulated cells, CMV- and Gag-responding cells showed lower TCRbeta richness.

The stimulus was lysate of CMV-infected fibroblasts, approximately 9.6 ug/mL. Memory cells lacking CD40L and CD69 with high CD45RO were sorted. On this clone itself: Its antigen remains unidentified.

Germline CDR1 SGHDT, CDR2 YYEEEE. V was trimmed by 4 bases and J by 3 bases, leaving 11 bases between them. This CDR3 spans 13 amino acids. The libraries were made with immunoSEQ version 4 in survey mode. The assay was immunoSEQ multiplex PCR, and TCRdb's table has in-frame clones only and misses some. Among around 28,000 clones listed, around four fifths were seen once. This clonotype was obtained from an adult woman with HIV who was CMV-seropositive. The chain couples TRBV5-6 to TRBJ2-7; D might be TRBD1 (6 bases). The sequences come from CD4+ T cells sorted from PBMCs after roughly 18-hour stimulation, collected from a patient who received antiretroviral therapy. CDR3 in amino acids: CASSLTGNYEQYF. As DNA, the CDR3 is TGTGCCAGCAGCCTGACAGGCAACTACGAGCAGTACTTC.